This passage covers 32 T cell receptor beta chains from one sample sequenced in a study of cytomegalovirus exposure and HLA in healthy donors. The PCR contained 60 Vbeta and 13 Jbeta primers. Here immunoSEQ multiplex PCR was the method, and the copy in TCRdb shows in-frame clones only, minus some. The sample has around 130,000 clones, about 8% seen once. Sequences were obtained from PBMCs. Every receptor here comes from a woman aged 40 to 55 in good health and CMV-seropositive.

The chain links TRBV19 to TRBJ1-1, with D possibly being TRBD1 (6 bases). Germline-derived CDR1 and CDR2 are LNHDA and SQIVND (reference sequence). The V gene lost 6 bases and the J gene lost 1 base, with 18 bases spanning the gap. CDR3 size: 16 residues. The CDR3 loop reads CASRRGSGYENTEAFF. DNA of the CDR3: TGTGCCAGTAGGAGGGGGTCAGGGTATGAGAACACTGAAGCTTTCTTT.

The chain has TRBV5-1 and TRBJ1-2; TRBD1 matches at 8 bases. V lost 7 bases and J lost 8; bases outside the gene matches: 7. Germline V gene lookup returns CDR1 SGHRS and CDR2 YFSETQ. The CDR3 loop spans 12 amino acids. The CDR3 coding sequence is TGCGCCAGCCGGACAGGGACGGAAGGCTACACCTTC. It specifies CASRTGTEGYTF.

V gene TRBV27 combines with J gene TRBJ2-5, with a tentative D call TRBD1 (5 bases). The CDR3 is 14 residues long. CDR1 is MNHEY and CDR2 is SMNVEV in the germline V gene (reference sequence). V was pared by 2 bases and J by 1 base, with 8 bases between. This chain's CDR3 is CASSLAGPQETQYF. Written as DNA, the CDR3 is TGTGCCAGCAGTTTAGCAGGGCCCCAAGAGACCCAGTACTTC.

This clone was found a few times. This CDR3 is CASSFRDRAGGYTF. In DNA form, the CDR3 reads TGTGCCAGCAGTTTCCGGGACAGGGCCGGGGGCTACACCTTC. The gene calls are TRBV6-1 and TRBJ1-2, with TRBD1 matching over 9 bases. Germline values: CDR1 MNHNS, CDR2 SASEGT. With V trimmed by 5 bases and J by 8 bases, 9 bases remained unmatched. The CDR3 sequence is 14 residues long.

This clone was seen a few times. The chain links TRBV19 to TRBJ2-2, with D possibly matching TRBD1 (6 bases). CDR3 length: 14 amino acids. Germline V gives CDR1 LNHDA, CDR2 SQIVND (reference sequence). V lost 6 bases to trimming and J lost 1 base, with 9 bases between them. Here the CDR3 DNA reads TGTGCCAGTAGCTCAGGGGAGAACACCGGGGAGCTGTTTTTT. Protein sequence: CASSSGENTGELFF.

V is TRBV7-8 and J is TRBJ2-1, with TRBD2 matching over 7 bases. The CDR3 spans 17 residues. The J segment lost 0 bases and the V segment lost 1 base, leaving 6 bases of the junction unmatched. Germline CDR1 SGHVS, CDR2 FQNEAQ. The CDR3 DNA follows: TGTGCCAGCAGCTTAGGGGGGAGGGGAAGCTCCTACAATGAGCAGTTCTTC. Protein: CASSLGGRGSSYNEQFF.

The CDR3 nucleotides are TGTGCCAGCAGCCAAGGGCGGGGGGCCGCCGGGTACGAGCAGTACTTC. It yields the protein CASSQGRGAAGYEQYF. The chain joins TRBV7-9 to TRBJ2-7; 8 bases fit TRBD2. Germline lookup yields CDR1 SEHNR and CDR2 FQNEAQ (reference sequence). The CDR3 runs 16 residues. Unmatched junction bases numbered 13, after V lost 5 bases and J lost 4 bases. Supplemented by reference TRBV7-9 and TRBJ2-7, the full variable domain reads DTGVSQNPRHKITKRGQNVTFRCDPISEHNRLYWYRQTLGQGPEFLTYFQNEAQLEKSRLLSDRFSAERPKGSFSTLEIQRTEQGDSAMYLCASSQGRGAAGYEQYFGPGTRLTVT.

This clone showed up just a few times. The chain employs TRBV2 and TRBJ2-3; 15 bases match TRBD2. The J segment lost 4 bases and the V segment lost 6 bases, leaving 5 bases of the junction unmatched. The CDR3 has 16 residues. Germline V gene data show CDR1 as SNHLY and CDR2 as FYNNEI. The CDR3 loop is CASRGLAGGASDTQYF. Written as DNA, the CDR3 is TGTGCCAGCAGAGGACTAGCGGGGGGGGCATCAGATACGCAGTATTTT.

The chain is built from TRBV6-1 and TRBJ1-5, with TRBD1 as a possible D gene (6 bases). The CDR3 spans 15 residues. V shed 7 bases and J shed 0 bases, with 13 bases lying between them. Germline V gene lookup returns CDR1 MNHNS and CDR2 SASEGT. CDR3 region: CASKLGQHSNQPQHF. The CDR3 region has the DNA TGTGCCAGCAAGCTAGGACAGCATAGCAATCAGCCCCAGCATTTT.

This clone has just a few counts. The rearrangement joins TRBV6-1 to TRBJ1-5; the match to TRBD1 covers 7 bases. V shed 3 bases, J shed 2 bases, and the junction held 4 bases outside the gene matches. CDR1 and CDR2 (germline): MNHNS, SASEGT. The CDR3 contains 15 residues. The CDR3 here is CASSEGQRGNQPQHF. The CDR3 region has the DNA TGTGCCAGCAGTGAGGGACAGCGGGGCAATCAGCCCCAGCATTTT.

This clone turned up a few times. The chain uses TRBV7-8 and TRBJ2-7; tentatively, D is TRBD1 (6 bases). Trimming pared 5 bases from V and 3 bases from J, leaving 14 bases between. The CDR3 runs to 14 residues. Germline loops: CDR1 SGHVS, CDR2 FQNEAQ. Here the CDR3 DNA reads TGTGCCAGCAGCAACTCCGGGACACGCTACGAGCAGTACTTC. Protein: CASSNSGTRYEQYF.

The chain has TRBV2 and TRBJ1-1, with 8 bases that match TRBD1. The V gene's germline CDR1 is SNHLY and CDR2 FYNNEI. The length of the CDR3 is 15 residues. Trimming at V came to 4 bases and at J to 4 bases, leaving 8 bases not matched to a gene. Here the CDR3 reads CASSGARQGSTEAFF. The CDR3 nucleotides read TGTGCCAGCAGTGGGGCCAGACAGGGGAGCACTGAAGCTTTCTTT. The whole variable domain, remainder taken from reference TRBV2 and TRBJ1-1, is EPEVTQTPSHQVTQMGQEVILRCVPISNHLYFYWYRQILGQKVEFLVSFYNNEISEKSEIFDDQFSVERPDGSNFTLKIRSTKLEDSAMYFCASSGARQGSTEAFFGQGTRLTVV.

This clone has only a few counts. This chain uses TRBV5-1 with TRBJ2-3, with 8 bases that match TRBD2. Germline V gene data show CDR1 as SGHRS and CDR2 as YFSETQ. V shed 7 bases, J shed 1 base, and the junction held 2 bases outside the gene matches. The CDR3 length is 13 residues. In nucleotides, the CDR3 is TGCGCCAGCCGGGAGGGAGGCACAGATACGCAGTATTTT. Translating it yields CASREGGTDTQYF. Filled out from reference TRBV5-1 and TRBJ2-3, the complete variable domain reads KAGVTQTPRYLIKTRGQQVTLSCSPISGHRSVSWYQQTPGQGLQFLFEYFSETQRNKGNFPGRFSGRQFSNSRSEMNVSTLELGDSALYLCASREGGTDTQYFGPGTRLTVL.

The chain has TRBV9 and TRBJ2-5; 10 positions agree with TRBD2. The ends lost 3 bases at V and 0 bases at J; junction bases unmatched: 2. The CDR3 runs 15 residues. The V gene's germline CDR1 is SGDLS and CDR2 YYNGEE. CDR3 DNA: TGTGCCAGCAGCGACGGGACTAGCGACCAAGAGACCCAGTACTTC. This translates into CASSDGTSDQETQYF.

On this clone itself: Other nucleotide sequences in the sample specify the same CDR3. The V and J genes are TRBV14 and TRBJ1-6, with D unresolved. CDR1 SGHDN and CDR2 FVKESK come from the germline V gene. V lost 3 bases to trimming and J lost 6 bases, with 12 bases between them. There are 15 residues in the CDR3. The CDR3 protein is CASSQPGSPNSPLHF. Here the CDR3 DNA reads TGTGCCAGCAGCCAGCCAGGTTCCCCTAATTCACCCCTCCACTTT.

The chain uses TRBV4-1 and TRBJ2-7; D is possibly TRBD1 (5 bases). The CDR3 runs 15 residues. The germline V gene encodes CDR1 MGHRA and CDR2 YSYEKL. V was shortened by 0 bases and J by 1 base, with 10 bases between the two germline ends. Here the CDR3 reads CASSQDVQVSYEQYF. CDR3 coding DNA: TGCGCCAGCAGCCAAGATGTACAGGTTTCCTACGAGCAGTACTTC.

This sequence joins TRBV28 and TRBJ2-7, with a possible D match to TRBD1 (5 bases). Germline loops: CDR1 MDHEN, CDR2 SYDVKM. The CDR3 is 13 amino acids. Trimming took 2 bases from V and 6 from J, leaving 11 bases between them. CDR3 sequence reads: CASSLRQTTEQYF. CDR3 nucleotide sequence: TGTGCCAGCAGTTTACGACAGACAACCGAGCAGTACTTC.

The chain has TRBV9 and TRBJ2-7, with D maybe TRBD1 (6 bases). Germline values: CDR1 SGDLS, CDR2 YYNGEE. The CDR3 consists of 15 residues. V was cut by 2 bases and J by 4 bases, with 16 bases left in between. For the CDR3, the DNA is TGTGCCAGCAGCGTTTACGACAGGCACCCTTACGAGCAGTACTTC. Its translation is CASSVYDRHPYEQYF.

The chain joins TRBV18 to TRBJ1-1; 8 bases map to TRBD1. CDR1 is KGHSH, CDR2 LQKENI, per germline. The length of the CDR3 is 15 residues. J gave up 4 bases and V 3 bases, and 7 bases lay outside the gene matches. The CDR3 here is CASSPYGQGSTEAFF. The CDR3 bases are TGTGCCAGCTCACCCTATGGACAGGGAAGCACTGAAGCTTTCTTT. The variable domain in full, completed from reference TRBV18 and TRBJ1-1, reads NAGVMQNPRHLVRRRGQEARLRCSPMKGHSHVYWYRQLPEEGLKFMVYLQKENIIDESGMPKERFSAEFPKEGPSILRIQQVVRGDSAAYFCASSPYGQGSTEAFFGQGTRLTVV.

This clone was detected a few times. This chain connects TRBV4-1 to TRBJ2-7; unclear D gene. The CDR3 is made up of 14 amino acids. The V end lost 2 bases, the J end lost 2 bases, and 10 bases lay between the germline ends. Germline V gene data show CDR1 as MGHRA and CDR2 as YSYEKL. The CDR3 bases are TGCGCCAGCAGCCAAAGCATTCCGACCTACGAGCAGTACTTC. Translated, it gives CASSQSIPTYEQYF.

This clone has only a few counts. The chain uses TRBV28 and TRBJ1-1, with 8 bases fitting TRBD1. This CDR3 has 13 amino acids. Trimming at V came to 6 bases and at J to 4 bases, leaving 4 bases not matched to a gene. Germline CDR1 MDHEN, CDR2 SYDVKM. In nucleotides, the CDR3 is TGTGCCAGCAGACTAACAGGGGGCACTGAAGCTTTCTTT. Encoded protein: CASRLTGGTEAFF.

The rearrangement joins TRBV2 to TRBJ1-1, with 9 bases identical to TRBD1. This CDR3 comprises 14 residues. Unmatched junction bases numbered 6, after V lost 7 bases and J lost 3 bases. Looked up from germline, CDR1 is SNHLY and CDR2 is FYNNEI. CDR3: CASNGQGKDTEAFF. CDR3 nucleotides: TGTGCCAGCAACGGACAGGGGAAGGACACTGAAGCTTTCTTT.

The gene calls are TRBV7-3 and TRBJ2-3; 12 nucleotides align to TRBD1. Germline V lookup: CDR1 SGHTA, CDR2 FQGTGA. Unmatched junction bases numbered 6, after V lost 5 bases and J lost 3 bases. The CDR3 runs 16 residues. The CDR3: CASSAGTGGVTDTQYF. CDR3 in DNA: TGTGCCAGCAGCGCCGGGACAGGGGGCGTTACAGATACGCAGTATTTT.

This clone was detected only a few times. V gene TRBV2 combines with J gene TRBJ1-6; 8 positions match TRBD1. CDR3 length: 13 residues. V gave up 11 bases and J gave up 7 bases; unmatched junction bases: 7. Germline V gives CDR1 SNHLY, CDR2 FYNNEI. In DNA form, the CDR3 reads TGTGCCGGGGGACAGGTTAAAAATTCACCCCTCCACTTT. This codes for CAGGQVKNSPLHF.

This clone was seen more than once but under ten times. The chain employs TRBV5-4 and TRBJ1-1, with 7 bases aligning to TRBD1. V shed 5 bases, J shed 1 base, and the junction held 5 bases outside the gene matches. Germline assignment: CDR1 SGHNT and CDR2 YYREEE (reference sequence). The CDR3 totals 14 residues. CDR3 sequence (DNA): TGTGCCAGCAGGAGCAACAGGGGGAACACTGAAGCTTTCTTT. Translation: CASRSNRGNTEAFF.

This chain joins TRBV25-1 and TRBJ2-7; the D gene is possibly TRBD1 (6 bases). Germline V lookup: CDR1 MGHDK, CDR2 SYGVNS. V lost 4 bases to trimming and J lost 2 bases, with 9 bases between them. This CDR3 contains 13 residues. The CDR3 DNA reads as TGTGCCAGCAGTGGCAGGACAGCCTACGAGCAGTACTTC. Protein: CASSGRTAYEQYF.

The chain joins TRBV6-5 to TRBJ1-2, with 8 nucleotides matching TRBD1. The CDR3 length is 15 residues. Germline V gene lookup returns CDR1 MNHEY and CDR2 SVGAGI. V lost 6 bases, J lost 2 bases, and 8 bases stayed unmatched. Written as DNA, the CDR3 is TGTGCCAGCAGCCGAGGACAGGGAGGGAACTATGGCTACACCTTC. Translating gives CASSRGQGGNYGYTF.

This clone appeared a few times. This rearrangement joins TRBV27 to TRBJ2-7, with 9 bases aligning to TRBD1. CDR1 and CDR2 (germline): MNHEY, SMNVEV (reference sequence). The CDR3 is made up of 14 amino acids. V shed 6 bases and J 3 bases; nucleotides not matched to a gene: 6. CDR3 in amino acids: CASRGPGQGYEQYF. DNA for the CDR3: TGTGCCAGCAGAGGACCGGGACAGGGCTACGAGCAGTACTTC.

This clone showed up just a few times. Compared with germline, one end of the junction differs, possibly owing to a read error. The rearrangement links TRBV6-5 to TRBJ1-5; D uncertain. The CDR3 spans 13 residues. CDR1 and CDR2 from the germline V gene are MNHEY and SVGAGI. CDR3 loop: CARSPRSNQHQHF. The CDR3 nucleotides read TGTGCCAGAAGCCCCCGGAGCAATCAGCACCAGCATTTT.

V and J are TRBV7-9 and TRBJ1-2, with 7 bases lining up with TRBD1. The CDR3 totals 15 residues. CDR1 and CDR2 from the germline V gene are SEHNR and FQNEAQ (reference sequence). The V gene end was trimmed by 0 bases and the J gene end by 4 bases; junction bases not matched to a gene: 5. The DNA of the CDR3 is TGTGCCAGCAGCTTAGCCAAGACAGGGTCCTATGGCTACACCTTC. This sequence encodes CASSLAKTGSYGYTF.

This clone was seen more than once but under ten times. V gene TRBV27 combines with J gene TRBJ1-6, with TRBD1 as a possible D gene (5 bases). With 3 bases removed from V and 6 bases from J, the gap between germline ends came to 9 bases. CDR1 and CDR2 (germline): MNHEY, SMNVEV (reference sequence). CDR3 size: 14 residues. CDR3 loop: CASSLGGANSPLHF. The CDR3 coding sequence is TGTGCCAGCAGTTTGGGGGGTGCTAATTCACCCCTCCACTTT.

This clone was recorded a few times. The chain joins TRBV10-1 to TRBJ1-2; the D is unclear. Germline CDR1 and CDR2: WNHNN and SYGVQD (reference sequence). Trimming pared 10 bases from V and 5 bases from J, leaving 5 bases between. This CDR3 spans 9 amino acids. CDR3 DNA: TGCGCCACCTTATATGGCTACACCTTC. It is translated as CATLYGYTF.